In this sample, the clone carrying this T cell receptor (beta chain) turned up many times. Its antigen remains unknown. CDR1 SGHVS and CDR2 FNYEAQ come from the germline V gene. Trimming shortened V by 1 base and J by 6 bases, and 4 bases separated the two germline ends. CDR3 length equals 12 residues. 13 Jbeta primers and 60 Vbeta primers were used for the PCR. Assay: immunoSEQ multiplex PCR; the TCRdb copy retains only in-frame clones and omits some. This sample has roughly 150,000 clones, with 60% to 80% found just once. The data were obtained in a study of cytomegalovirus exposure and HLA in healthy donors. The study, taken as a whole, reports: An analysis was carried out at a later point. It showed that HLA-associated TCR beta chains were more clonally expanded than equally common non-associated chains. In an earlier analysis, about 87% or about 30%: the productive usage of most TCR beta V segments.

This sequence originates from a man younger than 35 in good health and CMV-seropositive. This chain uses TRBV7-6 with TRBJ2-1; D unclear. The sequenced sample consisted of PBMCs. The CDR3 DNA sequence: TGTGCCAGCAGCTTAGGGAGCAATGAGCAGTTCTTC. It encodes CASSLGSNEQFF.